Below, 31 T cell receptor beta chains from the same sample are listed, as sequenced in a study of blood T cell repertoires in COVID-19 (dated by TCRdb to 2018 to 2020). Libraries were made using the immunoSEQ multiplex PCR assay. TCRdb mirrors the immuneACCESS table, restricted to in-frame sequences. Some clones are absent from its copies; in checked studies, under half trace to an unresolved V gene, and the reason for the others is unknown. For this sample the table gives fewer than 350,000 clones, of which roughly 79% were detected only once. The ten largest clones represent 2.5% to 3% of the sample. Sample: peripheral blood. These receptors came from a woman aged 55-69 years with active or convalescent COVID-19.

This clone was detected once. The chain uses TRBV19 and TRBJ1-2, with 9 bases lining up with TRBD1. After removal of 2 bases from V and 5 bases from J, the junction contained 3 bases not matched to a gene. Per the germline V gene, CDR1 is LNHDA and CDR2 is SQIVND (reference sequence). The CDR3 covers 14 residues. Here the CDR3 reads CASSINRGQYGYTF. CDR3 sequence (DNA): TGTGCCAGTAGTATAAACAGGGGGCAATATGGCTACACCTTC.

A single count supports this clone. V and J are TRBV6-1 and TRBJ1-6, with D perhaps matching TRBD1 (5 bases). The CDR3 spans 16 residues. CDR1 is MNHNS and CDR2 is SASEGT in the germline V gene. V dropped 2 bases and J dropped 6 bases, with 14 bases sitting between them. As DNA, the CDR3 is TGTGCCAGCAGTGAATACCAGGGAAGGGCTAATTCACCCCTCCACTTT. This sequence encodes CASSEYQGRANSPLHF.

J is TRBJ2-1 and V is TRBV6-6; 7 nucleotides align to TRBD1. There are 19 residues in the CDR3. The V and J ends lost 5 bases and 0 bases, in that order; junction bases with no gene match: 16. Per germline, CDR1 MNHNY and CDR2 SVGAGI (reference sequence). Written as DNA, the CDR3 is TGTGCCAGCAGTCCACTGCTGATTTCAGGGGGTGGCTCCTACAATGAGCAGTTCTTC. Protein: CASSPLLISGGGSYNEQFF.

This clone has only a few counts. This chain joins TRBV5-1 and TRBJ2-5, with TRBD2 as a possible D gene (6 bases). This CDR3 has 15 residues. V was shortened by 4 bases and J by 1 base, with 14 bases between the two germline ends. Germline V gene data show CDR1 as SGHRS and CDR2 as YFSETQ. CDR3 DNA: TGCGCCAGCAGCGGAGGGGTGCAGCGCCAAGAGACCCAGTACTTC. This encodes CASSGGVQRQETQYF.

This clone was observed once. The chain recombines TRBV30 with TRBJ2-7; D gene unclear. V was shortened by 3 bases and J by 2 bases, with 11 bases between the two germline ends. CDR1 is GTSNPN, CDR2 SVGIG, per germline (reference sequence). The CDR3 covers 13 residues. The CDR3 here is CAWRTGGTYEQYF. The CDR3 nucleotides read TGTGCCTGGAGAACCGGCGGAACCTACGAGCAGTACTTC.

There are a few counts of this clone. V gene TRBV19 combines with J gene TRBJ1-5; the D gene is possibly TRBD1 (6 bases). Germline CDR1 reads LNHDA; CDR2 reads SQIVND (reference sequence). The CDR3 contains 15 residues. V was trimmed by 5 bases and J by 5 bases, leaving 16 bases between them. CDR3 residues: CASSPRQDGHQPQHF. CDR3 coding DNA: TGTGCCAGTAGTCCCAGACAGGATGGTCATCAGCCCCAGCATTTT.

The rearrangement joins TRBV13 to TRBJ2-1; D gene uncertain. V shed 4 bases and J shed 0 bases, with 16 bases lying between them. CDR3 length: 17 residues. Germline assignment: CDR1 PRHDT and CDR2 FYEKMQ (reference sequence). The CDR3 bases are TGTGCCAGCAGCTCAACCTTTGGTCGGAGCTCCTACAATGAGCAGTTCTTC. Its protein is CASSSTFGRSSYNEQFF.

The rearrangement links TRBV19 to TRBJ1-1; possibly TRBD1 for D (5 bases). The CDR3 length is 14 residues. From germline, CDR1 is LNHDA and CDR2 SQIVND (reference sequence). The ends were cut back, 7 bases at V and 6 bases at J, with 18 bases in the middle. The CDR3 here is CASIPRRRGAEAFF. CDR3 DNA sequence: TGTGCCAGTATTCCCCGGCGGAGGGGAGCTGAAGCTTTCTTT.

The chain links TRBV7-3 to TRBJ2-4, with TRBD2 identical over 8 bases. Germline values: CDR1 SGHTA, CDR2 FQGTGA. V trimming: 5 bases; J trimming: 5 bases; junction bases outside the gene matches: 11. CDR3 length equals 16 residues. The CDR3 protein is CASSRTGGPGQNIQYF. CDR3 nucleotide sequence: TGTGCCAGCAGCAGAACGGGGGGGCCCGGCCAAAACATTCAGTACTTC.

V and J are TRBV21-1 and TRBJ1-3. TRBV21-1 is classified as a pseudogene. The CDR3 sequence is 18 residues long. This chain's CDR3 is CASSKEGRNRRSGNTIYF. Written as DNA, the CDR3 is TGTGCCAGCAGCAAAGAGGGGAGGAATCGGAGATCTGGAAACACCATATATTTT.

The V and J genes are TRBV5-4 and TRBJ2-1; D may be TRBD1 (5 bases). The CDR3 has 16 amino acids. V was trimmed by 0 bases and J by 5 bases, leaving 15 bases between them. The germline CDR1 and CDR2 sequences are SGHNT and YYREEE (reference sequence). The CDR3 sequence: CASSLGRSGWNNEQFF. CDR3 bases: TGTGCCAGCAGCTTGGGTAGGTCAGGGTGGAACAATGAGCAGTTCTTC.

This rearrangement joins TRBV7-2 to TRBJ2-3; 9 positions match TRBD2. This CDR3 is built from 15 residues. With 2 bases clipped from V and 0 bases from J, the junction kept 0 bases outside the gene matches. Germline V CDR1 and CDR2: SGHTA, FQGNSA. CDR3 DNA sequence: TGTGCCAGCAGCTTACTAGCGGGGAGCACAGATACGCAGTATTTT. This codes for CASSLLAGSTDTQYF. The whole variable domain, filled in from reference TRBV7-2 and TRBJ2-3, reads GAGVSQSPSNKVTEKGKDVELRCDPISGHTALYWYRQSLGQGLEFLIYFQGNSAPDKSGLPSDRFSAERTGGSVSTLTIQRTQQEDSAVYLCASSLLAGSTDTQYFGPGTRLTVL.

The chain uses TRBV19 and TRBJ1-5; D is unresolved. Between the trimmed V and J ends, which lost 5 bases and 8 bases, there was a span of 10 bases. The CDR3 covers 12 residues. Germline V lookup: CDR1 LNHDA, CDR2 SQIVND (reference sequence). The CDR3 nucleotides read TGTGCCAGTAGTGGATTGACTAAGCCCCAGCATTTT. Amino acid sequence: CASSGLTKPQHF.

In DNA, the CDR3 is TGTGCCAGCAGCCAGGGACAGGGCAATCAGCCCCAGCATTTT. It is translated as CASSQGQGNQPQHF. This rearrangement joins TRBV9 to TRBJ1-5; 8 bases fit TRBD1. Germline V CDR1 and CDR2: SGDLS, YYNGEE. The CDR3 is 14 amino acids. Unmatched junction bases numbered 2, after V lost 4 bases and J lost 2 bases.

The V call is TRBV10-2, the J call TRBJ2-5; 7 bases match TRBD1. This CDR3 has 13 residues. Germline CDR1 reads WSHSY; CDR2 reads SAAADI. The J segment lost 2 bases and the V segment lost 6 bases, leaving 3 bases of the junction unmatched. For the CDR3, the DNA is TGCGCCAGCAGGGACAGGAGGCAAGAGACCCAGTACTTC. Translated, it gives CASRDRRQETQYF.

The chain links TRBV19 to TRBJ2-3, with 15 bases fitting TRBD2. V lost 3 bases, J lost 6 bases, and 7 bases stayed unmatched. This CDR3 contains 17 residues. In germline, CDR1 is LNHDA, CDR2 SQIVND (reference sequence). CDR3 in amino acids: CASSIESGLAGGDTQYF. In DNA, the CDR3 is TGTGCCAGTAGTATCGAATCGGGACTAGCGGGGGGCGATACGCAGTATTTT.

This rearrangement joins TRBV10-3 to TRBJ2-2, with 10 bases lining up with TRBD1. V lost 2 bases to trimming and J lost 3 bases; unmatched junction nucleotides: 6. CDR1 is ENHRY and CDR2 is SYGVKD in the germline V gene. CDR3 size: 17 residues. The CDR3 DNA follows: TGTGCCATCAGTGAGCCCGCCGGGACAGGGGACACCGGGGAGCTGTTTTTT. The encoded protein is CAISEPAGTGDTGELFF.

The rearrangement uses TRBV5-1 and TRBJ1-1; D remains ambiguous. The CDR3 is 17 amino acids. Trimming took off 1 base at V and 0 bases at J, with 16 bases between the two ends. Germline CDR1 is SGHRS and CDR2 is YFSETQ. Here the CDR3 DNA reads TGCGCCAGCAGCTTGTTGACGGTAGGCGGAATGAACACTGAAGCTTTCTTT. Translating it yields CASSLLTVGGMNTEAFF.

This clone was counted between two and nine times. The CDR3 DNA is TGCGCCAGCAGCCTGTCTCTAAACAGGGGATGGGGCACTGAAGCTTTCTTT. Residues: CASSLSLNRGWGTEAFF. The genes are TRBV4-1 and TRBJ1-1; 7 bases fit TRBD1. The germline CDR1 and CDR2 sequences are MGHRA and YSYEKL. The CDR3 loop spans 17 amino acids. After removal of 4 bases from V and 4 bases from J, the junction contained 15 bases not matched to a gene.

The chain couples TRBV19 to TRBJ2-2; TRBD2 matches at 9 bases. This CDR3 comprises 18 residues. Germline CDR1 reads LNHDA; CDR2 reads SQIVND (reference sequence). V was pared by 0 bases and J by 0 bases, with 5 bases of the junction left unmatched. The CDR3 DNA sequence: TGTGCCAGTAGTATAGAGACTAGCGGATGGACGAACACCGGGGAGCTGTTTTTT. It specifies CASSIETSGWTNTGELFF.

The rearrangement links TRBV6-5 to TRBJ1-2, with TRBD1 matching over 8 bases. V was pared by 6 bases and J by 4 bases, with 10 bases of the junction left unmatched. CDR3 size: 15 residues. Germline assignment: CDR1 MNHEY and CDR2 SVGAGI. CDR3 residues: CASSRTGRGSYGYTF. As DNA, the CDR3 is TGTGCCAGCAGCCGGACAGGGCGAGGGTCCTATGGCTACACCTTC.

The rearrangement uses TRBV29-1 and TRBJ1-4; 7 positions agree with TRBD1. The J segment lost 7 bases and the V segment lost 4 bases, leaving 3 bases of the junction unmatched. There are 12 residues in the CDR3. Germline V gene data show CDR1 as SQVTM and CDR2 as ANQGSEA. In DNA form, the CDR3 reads TGCAGCGTTGGACAGGGATTTGAAAAACTGTTTTTT. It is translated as CSVGQGFEKLFF.

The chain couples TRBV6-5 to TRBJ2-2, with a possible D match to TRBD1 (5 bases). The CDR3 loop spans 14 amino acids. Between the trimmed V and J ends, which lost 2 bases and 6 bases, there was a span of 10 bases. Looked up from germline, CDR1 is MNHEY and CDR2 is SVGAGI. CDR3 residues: CASSYGQGAGELFF. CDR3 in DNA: TGTGCCAGCAGTTACGGGCAGGGCGCCGGGGAGCTGTTTTTT.

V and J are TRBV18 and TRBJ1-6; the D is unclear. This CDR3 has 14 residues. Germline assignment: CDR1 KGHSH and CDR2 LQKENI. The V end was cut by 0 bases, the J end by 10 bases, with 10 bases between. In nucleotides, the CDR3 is TGTGCCAGCTCACCACCGGCGGGAGGATCACCCCTCCACTTT. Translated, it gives CASSPPAGGSPLHF.

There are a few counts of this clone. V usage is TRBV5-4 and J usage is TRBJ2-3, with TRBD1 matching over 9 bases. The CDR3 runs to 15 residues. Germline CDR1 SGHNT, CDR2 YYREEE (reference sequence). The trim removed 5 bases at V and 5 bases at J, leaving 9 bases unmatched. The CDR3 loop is CASSPRDRALDTQYF. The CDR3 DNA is TGTGCCAGCAGTCCCCGGGACAGGGCTTTAGATACGCAGTATTTT.

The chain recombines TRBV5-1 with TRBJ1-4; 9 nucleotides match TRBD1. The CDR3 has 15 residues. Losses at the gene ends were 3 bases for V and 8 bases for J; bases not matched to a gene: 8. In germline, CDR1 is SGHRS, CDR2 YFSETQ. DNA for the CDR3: TGCGCCAGCAGCTGGGGGGACAGGGCACAAGAAAAACTGTTTTTT. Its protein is CASSWGDRAQEKLFF. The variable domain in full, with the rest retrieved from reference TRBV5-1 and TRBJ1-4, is KAGVTQTPRYLIKTRGQQVTLSCSPISGHRSVSWYQQTPGQGLQFLFEYFSETQRNKGNFPGRFSGRQFSNSRSEMNVSTLELGDSALYLCASSWGDRAQEKLFFGSGTQLSVL.

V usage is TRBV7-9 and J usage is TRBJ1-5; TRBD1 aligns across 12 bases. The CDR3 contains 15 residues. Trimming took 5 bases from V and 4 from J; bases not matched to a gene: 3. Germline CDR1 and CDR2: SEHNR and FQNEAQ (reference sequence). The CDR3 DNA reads TGTGCCAGCAGCGGGACAGGGGGCAGAAATCAGCCCCAGCATTTT. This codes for CASSGTGGRNQPQHF.

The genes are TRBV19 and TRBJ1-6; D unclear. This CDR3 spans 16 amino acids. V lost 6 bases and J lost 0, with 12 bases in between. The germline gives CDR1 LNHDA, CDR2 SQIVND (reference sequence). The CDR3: CASSPWRGSYNSPLHF. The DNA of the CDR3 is TGTGCCAGTAGCCCTTGGCGCGGCTCCTATAATTCACCCCTCCACTTT.

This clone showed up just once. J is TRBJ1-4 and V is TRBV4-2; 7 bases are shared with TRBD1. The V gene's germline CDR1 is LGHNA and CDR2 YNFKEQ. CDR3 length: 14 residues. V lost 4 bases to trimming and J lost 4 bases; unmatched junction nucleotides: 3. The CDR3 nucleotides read TGTGCCAGCAGCCGGGACAGTAATAATGAAAAACTGTTTTTT. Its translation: CASSRDSNNEKLFF.

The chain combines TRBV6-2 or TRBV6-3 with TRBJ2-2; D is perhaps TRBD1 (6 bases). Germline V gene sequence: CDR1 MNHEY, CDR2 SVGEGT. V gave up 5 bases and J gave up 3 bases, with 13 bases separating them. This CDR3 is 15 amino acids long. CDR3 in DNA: TGTGCCAGCAGTCTCCCGGGACAAGACACCGGGGAGCTGTTTTTT. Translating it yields CASSLPGQDTGELFF.

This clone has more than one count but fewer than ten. Written as DNA, the CDR3 is TGCAGCGTTACCGGGACAGGGGTTAATCCTTCCTACGAGCAGTACTTC. Translated, it gives CSVTGTGVNPSYEQYF. This chain uses TRBV29-1 with TRBJ2-7; 10 bases are shared with TRBD1. Germline loops: CDR1 SQVTM, CDR2 ANQGSEA. V shed 5 bases and J 1 base; nucleotides not matched to a gene: 11. There are 16 residues in the CDR3.